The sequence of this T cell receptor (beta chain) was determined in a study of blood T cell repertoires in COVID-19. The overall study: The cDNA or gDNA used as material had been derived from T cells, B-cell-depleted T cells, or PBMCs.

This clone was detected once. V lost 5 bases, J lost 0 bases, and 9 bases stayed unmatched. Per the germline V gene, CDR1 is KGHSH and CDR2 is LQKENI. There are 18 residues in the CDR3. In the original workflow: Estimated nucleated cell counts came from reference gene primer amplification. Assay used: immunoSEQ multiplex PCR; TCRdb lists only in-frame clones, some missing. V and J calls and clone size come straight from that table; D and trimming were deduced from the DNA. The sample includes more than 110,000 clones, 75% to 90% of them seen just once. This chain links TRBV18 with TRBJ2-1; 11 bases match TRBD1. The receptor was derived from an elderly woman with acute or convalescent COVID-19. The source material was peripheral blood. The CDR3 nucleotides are TGTGCCAGCTCAGCCGGGACAGGGGGTGGAGACTCCTACAATGAGCAGTTCTTC. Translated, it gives CASSAGTGGGDSYNEQFF.